Presented here are 24 T cell receptor beta chains from one specimen sequenced in a study of cytomegalovirus exposure and HLA in healthy donors. Vbeta (60) and Jbeta (13) primers were used in the PCR. TCRdb's table, derived via immunoSEQ multiplex PCR, lists solely in-frame clones and lacks some. This table has some 69,000 clones, 65% to 85% appearing once. The source material was PBMCs. These receptors came from a woman in her 30s in good health and CMV-seronegative.

The chain is built from TRBV29-1 and TRBJ1-2, with D perhaps matching TRBD1 (5 bases). CDR1 and CDR2 from the germline V gene are SQVTM and ANQGSEA. This CDR3 has 13 amino acids. V gave up 1 base and J gave up 6 bases, with 12 bases separating them. The CDR3 loop is CSVEGREVDGYTF. The CDR3 nucleotides read TGCAGCGTTGAAGGCAGGGAGGTAGATGGCTACACCTTC.

The CDR3 protein is CASCPAEGTEAFF. The DNA for the CDR3 is TGTGCCAGCTGCCCGGCCGAGGGAACTGAAGCTTTCTTT. The chain has TRBV6-6 and TRBJ1-1, with D unresolved. In germline, CDR1 is MNHNY, CDR2 SVGAGI (reference sequence). The ends were cut back, 8 bases at V and 5 bases at J, with 15 bases in the middle. The CDR3 loop spans 13 amino acids.

CDR3 bases: TGTGCCAGCAGCTTATGGGACAGTGCCAGGGGGGAGCAGTACTTC. Protein sequence: CASSLWDSARGEQYF. This chain links TRBV7-2 with TRBJ2-7, with TRBD1 identical over 7 bases. Germline values: CDR1 SGHTA, CDR2 FQGNSA. The CDR3 consists of 15 residues. V dropped 2 bases and J dropped 7; count of bases not matched to a gene: 11.

V gene TRBV5-6 combines with J gene TRBJ1-2; the match to TRBD1 covers 8 bases. The V and J ends lost 6 bases and 6 bases, in that order; junction bases with no gene match: 7. The CDR3 runs 13 residues. Germline loops: CDR1 SGHDT, CDR2 YYEEEE. CDR3 bases: TGTGCCAGCAATCCAGGGGGCAGGAATGGCTACACCTTC. It translates to CASNPGGRNGYTF.

This clone showed up just a few times. The chain joins TRBV4-1 to TRBJ2-3; 9 nucleotides line up with TRBD2. V trimming: 9 bases; J trimming: 2 bases; junction bases outside the gene matches: 12. Germline V gene sequence: CDR1 MGHRA, CDR2 YSYEKL. The CDR3 extends over 16 amino acids. CDR3 region: CASRGATSGTTDTQYF. In nucleotides, the CDR3 is TGCGCCAGTAGGGGAGCGACTAGCGGTACCACAGATACGCAGTATTTT.

The chain joins TRBV6-5 to TRBJ2-7, with a tentative D call TRBD1 (6 bases). This CDR3 is built from 14 residues. Germline lookup yields CDR1 MNHEY and CDR2 SVGAGI. Deletions cut 2 bases from V and 1 base from J, with 9 bases between. CDR3 protein: CASSYTDSSYEQYF. CDR3 nucleotide sequence: TGTGCCAGCAGTTACACGGACAGTTCCTACGAGCAGTACTTC.

The chain recombines TRBV27 with TRBJ2-2; 10 bases are shared with TRBD2. Trimming at V came to 6 bases and at J to 3 bases, leaving 7 bases not matched to a gene. Germline CDR1 MNHEY, CDR2 SMNVEV (reference sequence). CDR3 size: 16 residues. CDR3 region: CASRERGGLDTGELFF. The CDR3 coding sequence is TGTGCCAGCAGGGAGCGGGGGGGCTTAGACACCGGGGAGCTGTTTTTT.

This clone was recorded a few times. This rearrangement joins TRBV5-4 to TRBJ2-6; D is uncertain. The germline V gene encodes CDR1 SGHNT and CDR2 YYREEE (reference sequence). V lost 4 bases and J lost 0, with 5 bases in between. There are 14 residues in the CDR3. In nucleotides, the CDR3 is TGTGCCAGCAGCCCAAACTCTGGGGCCAACGTCCTGACTTTC. Amino acid sequence: CASSPNSGANVLTF.

V and J are TRBV7-9 and TRBJ2-3; possible D gene TRBD1, 5 bases. The germline V gene has CDR1 SEHNR and CDR2 FQNEAQ (reference sequence). Trimming pared 1 base from V and 3 bases from J, leaving 5 bases between. The CDR3 has 13 residues. The CDR3 loop is CASSLEGTDTQYF. The CDR3 coding sequence is TGTGCCAGCAGCTTAGAGGGGACAGATACGCAGTATTTT.

This clone was counted between two and nine times. The J gene is TRBJ2-1, the V gene TRBV7-8, with a weak D call TRBD2 (6 bases). V was cut by 4 bases and J by 9 bases, with 16 bases left in between. Germline V CDR1 and CDR2: SGHVS, FQNEAQ. This CDR3 spans 14 amino acids. The CDR3 DNA reads TGTGCCAGCAGCTCCGTACCTTATAGCGGTGAGCAGTTCTTC. Translated: CASSSVPYSGEQFF.

V gene TRBV7-2 combines with J gene TRBJ2-1, with a weak D call TRBD2 (6 bases). V shed 3 bases and J shed 0 bases, with 12 bases lying between them. The germline CDR1 and CDR2 sequences are SGHTA and FQGNSA. This CDR3 has 16 residues. The CDR3 sequence: CASSLTTGSSYNEQFF. The CDR3 nucleotides read TGTGCCAGCAGCTTGACGACCGGGAGCTCCTACAATGAGCAGTTCTTC.

The J gene is TRBJ1-1, the V gene TRBV19, with a weak D call TRBD1 (5 bases). From germline, CDR1 is LNHDA and CDR2 SQIVND (reference sequence). Deletions cut 3 bases from V and 1 base from J, with 15 bases between. This CDR3 comprises 16 residues. The CDR3 DNA sequence: TGTGCCAGTAGTATCGATGGGGCGGGAAAGAACACTGAAGCTTTCTTT. Its translation: CASSIDGAGKNTEAFF.

CDR3 in DNA: TGTGCCAGCAGTTTCCAAAGGGACAGTGATGAGCAGTACTTC. Translated: CASSFQRDSDEQYF. The chain employs TRBV6-5 and TRBJ2-7; 7 bases line up with TRBD1. Germline CDR1 MNHEY, CDR2 SVGAGI. This CDR3 has 14 amino acids. Unmatched junction bases numbered 10, after V lost 4 bases and J lost 7 bases.

This CDR3 is CASSLVGTGDFRTEAFF. The DNA of the CDR3 is TGTGCCAGCAGCTTGGTGGGGACAGGGGATTTCCGCACTGAAGCTTTCTTT. The rearrangement links TRBV5-4 to TRBJ1-1; 10 bases are shared with TRBD1. This CDR3 region has 17 residues. CDR1 and CDR2 (germline): SGHNT, YYREEE (reference sequence). V shed 0 bases and J 4 bases; nucleotides not matched to a gene: 9.

This sequence joins TRBV5-4 and TRBJ2-7; TRBD1 matches at 9 bases. This CDR3 comprises 14 residues. Per germline, CDR1 SGHNT and CDR2 YYREEE (reference sequence). V was clipped by 0 bases and J by 3 bases; unmatched bases: 1. CDR3 bases: TGTGCCAGCAGCTTGGTGGGACAGGGCTACGAGCAGTACTTC. Translated: CASSLVGQGYEQYF.

The rearrangement uses TRBV9 and TRBJ2-1; possible D gene TRBD1, 6 bases. This CDR3 spans 18 amino acids. CDR1 SGDLS and CDR2 YYNGEE come from the germline V gene. V lost 0 bases and J lost 8, with 24 bases in between. CDR3 bases: TGTGCCAGCAGCGTAGAAGGAAGGGGGTCCCAACGGCGGGATGAGCAGTTCTTC. This sequence encodes CASSVEGRGSQRRDEQFF.

The gene calls are TRBV5-1 and TRBJ1-2; D gene unclear. Germline V gene sequence: CDR1 SGHRS, CDR2 YFSETQ. V lost 3 bases, J lost 7 bases, and 19 bases lay in between. This CDR3 has 15 amino acids. The CDR3 DNA is TGCGCCAGCAGCTCTTTTGAGGGAGGATTTCGTGGCTACACCTTC. This codes for CASSSFEGGFRGYTF.

The rearrangement joins TRBV5-1 to TRBJ1-1; D gene ambiguous. Trimming pared 0 bases from V and 4 bases from J, leaving 10 bases between. The CDR3 contains 14 residues. In germline, CDR1 is SGHRS, CDR2 YFSETQ. The CDR3 sequence is CASSLARGGTEAFF. DNA for the CDR3: TGCGCCAGCAGCTTGGCCCGGGGAGGCACTGAAGCTTTCTTT.

This chain uses TRBV4-2 with TRBJ2-3; TRBD1 might be the D (6 bases). Per germline, CDR1 LGHNA and CDR2 YNFKEQ. Trimming left V 4 bases short and J 0 bases short, with 17 bases between. The CDR3 is 17 residues long. The CDR3 sequence is CASSPKGVGQSTDTQYF. The CDR3 nucleotides read TGTGCCAGCAGCCCAAAGGGAGTGGGACAAAGCACAGATACGCAGTATTTT.

This clone was detected a few times. The gene calls are TRBV5-1 and TRBJ2-3; D uncertain. With 0 bases removed from V and 2 bases from J, the gap between germline ends came to 7 bases. There are 14 residues in the CDR3. In germline, CDR1 is SGHRS, CDR2 YFSETQ. The CDR3 protein is CASSLDPLTDTQYF. The CDR3 DNA reads as TGCGCCAGCAGCTTGGATCCCCTCACAGATACGCAGTATTTT.

This clone was counted a few times. This sequence joins TRBV7-8 and TRBJ1-1, with D perhaps TRBD1 (5 bases). With 1 base removed from V and 5 bases from J, the gap between germline ends came to 14 bases. CDR3 size: 15 residues. The V gene's germline CDR1 is SGHVS and CDR2 FQNEAQ. CDR3 protein: CASSLGSRVGTEAFF. CDR3 DNA sequence: TGTGCCAGCAGCTTAGGGTCCAGGGTCGGAACTGAAGCTTTCTTT.

The CDR3 here is CASSVAGTGISGNTIYF. The DNA of the CDR3 is TGTGCCAGCAGCGTAGCGGGGACAGGGATCTCTGGAAACACCATATATTTT. The chain couples TRBV9 to TRBJ1-3; 9 bases agree with TRBD1. The CDR3 has 17 amino acids. The V gene end was trimmed by 0 bases and the J gene end by 0 bases; junction bases not matched to a gene: 4. Germline values: CDR1 SGDLS, CDR2 YYNGEE.

The J gene is TRBJ1-5, the V gene TRBV2; 8 bases line up with TRBD1. This CDR3 has 15 residues. Trimming removed 6 bases from V and 7 bases from J; junction bases left unmatched: 11. The germline V gene has CDR1 SNHLY and CDR2 FYNNEI. CDR3 sequence (DNA): TGTGCCAGCAGGGACGGACAGGGAGGAGGCCAGCCCCAGCATTTT. Its translation is CASRDGQGGGQPQHF.

This chain links TRBV11-3 with TRBJ1-1, with TRBD1 matching 9 bases. This CDR3 region has 16 residues. The germline V gene has CDR1 SGHNT and CDR2 YENEEA. Unmatched junction bases numbered 10, after V lost 5 bases and J lost 3 bases. In DNA form, the CDR3 reads TGTGCCAGCAGCATCGACAGGGGGAACATGGACACTGAAGCTTTCTTT. Translating it yields CASSIDRGNMDTEAFF. Filled out from reference TRBV11-3 and TRBJ1-1, the complete variable domain reads EAGVVQSPRYKIIEKKQPVAFWCNPISGHNTLYWYLQNLGQGPELLIRYENEEAVDDSQLPKDRFSAERLKGVDSTLKIQPAELGDSAVYLCASSIDRGNMDTEAFFGQGTRLTVV.